The 26 T cell receptor beta chains below were found in one sample sequenced in a study of blood T cell repertoires in COVID-19. TCRdb's copy holds only in-frame clones and misses some; the assay was immunoSEQ multiplex PCR. The repertoire holds roughly 120,000 clones, with under 95% as singletons. The sample taken for sequencing was peripheral blood. The receptors come from a man aged 60 to 75 with COVID-19, enrolled during active disease.

This rearrangement joins TRBV24-1 to TRBJ2-1; D perhaps matches TRBD2 (6 bases). Germline CDR1 is KGHDR and CDR2 is SFDVKD. Trimming cost V 1 base and J 6 bases, with 9 bases left between them. The CDR3 runs 14 residues. The CDR3 here is CATSDFNGGNEQFF. CDR3 coding DNA: TGTGCCACCAGTGATTTTAACGGGGGCAATGAGCAGTTCTTC.

The V call is TRBV4-2, the J call TRBJ2-7, with D tentatively TRBD1 (5 bases). CDR1 LGHNA and CDR2 YNFKEQ come from the germline V gene. CDR3 length equals 16 residues. V lost 1 base to trimming and J lost 0 bases, with 13 bases between them. DNA of the CDR3: TGTGCCAGCAGCCAAGGGACAACCCAATACTCCTACGAGCAGTACTTC. This codes for CASSQGTTQYSYEQYF.

CDR3 sequence (DNA): TGTGCTAGTGCCCTGACTAGTAGACCCTACAATGAGCAGTTCTTC. Translation: CASALTSRPYNEQFF. This sequence joins TRBV12-5 and TRBJ2-1; a possible D gene is TRBD2 (6 bases). The germline V gene encodes CDR1 LGHNT and CDR2 FRNRAP. The CDR3 has 15 amino acids. V was trimmed by 7 bases and J by 2 bases, leaving 15 bases between them.

The chain couples TRBV7-9 to TRBJ2-3; D gene unclear. The V and J ends lost 3 bases and 1 base respectively, with 8 bases between them. Germline V gene lookup returns CDR1 SEHNR and CDR2 FQNEAQ (reference sequence). The CDR3 covers 14 residues. CDR3 nucleotide sequence: TGTGCCAGCAGCTTTCACTCGGGCACAGATACGCAGTATTTT. Residues: CASSFHSGTDTQYF. The whole variable domain, remainder taken from reference TRBV7-9 and TRBJ2-3, is DTGVSQNPRHKITKRGQNVTFRCDPISEHNRLYWYRQTLGQGPEFLTYFQNEAQLEKSRLLSDRFSAERPKGSFSTLEIQRTEQGDSAMYLCASSFHSGTDTQYFGPGTRLTVL.

In this sample, this clone turned up a few times. The chain joins TRBV18 to TRBJ1-5, with 7 bases aligning to TRBD1. The germline CDR1 and CDR2 sequences are KGHSH and LQKENI. Germline trimming cut 4 bases from V and 1 base from J; bases unmatched to any gene: 7. The CDR3 loop spans 16 amino acids. The CDR3 here is CASSLDQGQSNQPQHF. The CDR3 DNA follows: TGTGCCAGCTCACTCGACCAGGGACAGAGCAATCAGCCCCAGCATTTT. Filled out from reference TRBV18 and TRBJ1-5, the complete variable domain reads NAGVMQNPRHLVRRRGQEARLRCSPMKGHSHVYWYRQLPEEGLKFMVYLQKENIIDESGMPKERFSAEFPKEGPSILRIQQVVRGDSAAYFCASSLDQGQSNQPQHFGDGTRLSIL.

This chain joins TRBV15 and TRBJ2-7, with 12 bases fitting TRBD2. The CDR3 runs 15 residues. Looked up from germline, CDR1 is LNHNV and CDR2 is YYDKDF (reference sequence). J gave up 4 bases and V 4 bases, and 5 bases lay outside the gene matches. The CDR3 coding sequence is TGTGCCACCAGCATTGGACTAGCGGGAAGTTACGAGCAGTACTTC. Translated: CATSIGLAGSYEQYF.

The chain combines TRBV12-3 or TRBV12-4 with TRBJ2-1; tentatively, D is TRBD2 (5 bases). Trimming removed 2 bases from V and 5 bases from J, with 7 bases in between. CDR3 length: 13 amino acids. This CDR3 reads CASSLSGNNEQFF. CDR3 coding DNA: TGTGCCAGCAGTTTAAGCGGTAACAATGAGCAGTTCTTC.

Turning to this clone: Additional DNA sequences in this sample encode the identical CDR3. The chain joins TRBV3-1 (or the pseudogene TRBV3-2) to TRBJ2-5, with D possibly TRBD1 on 6 matching bases. V lost 8 bases and J 2 bases, leaving 9 bases between the germline ends. This CDR3 comprises 12 residues. CDR1 LGHDT and CDR2 YNNKEL come from the germline V gene (reference sequence). Here the CDR3 reads CASRDRQETQYF. The DNA for the CDR3 is TGTGCCAGCCGCGACAGGCAAGAGACCCAGTACTTC.

This chain connects TRBV30 to TRBJ1-4; 9 positions agree with TRBD1. The CDR3 sequence is 16 residues long. CDR1 GTSNPN and CDR2 SVGIG come from the germline V gene (reference sequence). V lost 0 bases to trimming and J lost 7 bases; unmatched junction nucleotides: 9. The CDR3 nucleotides are TGTGCCTGGAGTGTCATAGGGGACAGGGCCGGTGAAAAACTGTTTTTT. The encoded protein is CAWSVIGDRAGEKLFF.

The CDR3 reads CASGSGRAYEQYF. In nucleotides, the CDR3 is TGTGCCAGCGGTAGCGGGAGAGCCTACGAGCAGTACTTC. The V gene is TRBV27, the J gene TRBJ2-7, with TRBD2 matching 9 bases. V gave up 8 bases and J gave up 2 bases; unmatched junction bases: 4. This CDR3 contains 13 residues. The germline gives CDR1 MNHEY, CDR2 SMNVEV (reference sequence).

The V call is TRBV28, the J call TRBJ1-5, with D tentatively TRBD1 (5 bases). This CDR3 is built from 17 residues. Germline V gene sequence: CDR1 MDHEN, CDR2 SYDVKM. Trimming removed 5 bases from V and 0 bases from J, with 17 bases in between. Written as DNA, the CDR3 is TGTGCCAGCAGTCAGGGTCCGCGAGTGGTTAGCAATCAGCCCCAGCATTTT. This encodes CASSQGPRVVSNQPQHF.

The rearrangement links TRBV11-2 to TRBJ2-1; weak D call: TRBD2 (6 bases). Per the germline V gene, CDR1 is SGHAT and CDR2 is FQNNGV. Trimming shortened V by 1 base and J by 4 bases, and 8 bases separated the two germline ends. The CDR3 spans 14 residues. DNA for the CDR3: TGTGCCAGCAGCTTAGGGAGGGAGTACAATGAGCAGTTCTTC. Its protein product is CASSLGREYNEQFF.

This clone occurred a few times. The gene calls are TRBV6-5 and TRBJ1-2, with 7 bases aligning to TRBD1. The length of the CDR3 is 15 residues. Germline CDR1 MNHEY, CDR2 SVGAGI. V trimming: 5 bases; J trimming: 2 bases; junction bases outside the gene matches: 8. The CDR3 coding sequence is TGTGCCAGCAGTCCCGAGGGGGCCACAAACTATGGCTACACCTTC. Translated, it gives CASSPEGATNYGYTF.

The chain employs TRBV24-1 and TRBJ2-1; possible D gene TRBD1, 6 bases. Germline lookup yields CDR1 KGHDR and CDR2 SFDVKD. Trimming pared 3 bases from V and 13 bases from J, leaving 9 bases between. The CDR3 extends over 11 amino acids. CDR3 bases: TGTGCCACCAGTGATGGGACATTACAGTTCTTC. Its protein is CATSDGTLQFF.

The V and J genes are TRBV7-3 and TRBJ1-3; the match to TRBD1 covers 7 bases. The CDR3 consists of 17 residues. In germline, CDR1 is SGHTA, CDR2 FQGTGA. Losses at the gene ends were 7 bases for V and 0 bases for J; bases not matched to a gene: 12. CDR3 bases: TGTGCCAGCACCCCTGACAGGGAAGATTTCTCTGGAAACACCATATATTTT. Translating gives CASTPDREDFSGNTIYF.

This clone was counted once. The chain links TRBV6-1 to TRBJ2-2; D not resolved. This CDR3 spans 18 amino acids. The germline V gene encodes CDR1 MNHNS and CDR2 SASEGT. V was pared by 4 bases and J by 0 bases, with 18 bases between. CDR3 nucleotide sequence: TGTGCCAGCAGTGCCCCTAACCCTTGGGCCGCGAACACCGGGGAGCTGTTTTTT. Amino acids: CASSAPNPWAANTGELFF.

The CDR3 sequence is CASSETGSWQFF. The CDR3 nucleotides are TGTGCCAGCAGCGAAACAGGGAGTTGGCAGTTCTTC. V is TRBV9 and J is TRBJ2-1; the D gene is possibly TRBD1 (6 bases). V lost 3 bases, J lost 12 bases, and 13 bases lay in between. Germline values: CDR1 SGDLS, CDR2 YYNGEE. There are 12 residues in the CDR3. The full variable domain, rest sourced from reference TRBV9 and TRBJ2-1, is DSGVTQTPKHLITATGQRVTLRCSPRSGDLSVYWYQQSLDQGLQFLIQYYNGEERAKGNILERFSAQQFPDLHSELNLSSLELGDSALYFCASSETGSWQFFGPGTRLTVL.

This sequence joins TRBV7-9 and TRBJ2-7; a weak D match, TRBD1 (6 bases). This CDR3 is 16 amino acids long. V lost 5 bases, J lost 7 bases, and 24 bases lay in between. The germline gives CDR1 SEHNR, CDR2 FQNEAQ (reference sequence). The chain's CDR3 is CASSPLRGAHLREQYF. Here the CDR3 DNA reads TGTGCCAGCAGCCCACTCAGGGGAGCGCACCTCCGAGAGCAGTACTTC. Looking up the rest from reference TRBV7-9 and TRBJ2-7 gives the full variable domain: DTGVSQNPRHKITKRGQNVTFRCDPISEHNRLYWYRQTLGQGPEFLTYFQNEAQLEKSRLLSDRFSAERPKGSFSTLEIQRTEQGDSAMYLCASSPLRGAHLREQYFGPGTRLTVT.

The CDR3 loop is CASSSLAGGTDTQYF. The CDR3 nucleotides read TGTGCCAGCTCATCCCTAGCGGGAGGCACAGATACGCAGTATTTT. The chain combines TRBV18 with TRBJ2-3; TRBD2 matches 10 bases. V lost 5 bases to trimming and J lost 1 base; unmatched junction nucleotides: 3. CDR3 length: 15 amino acids. The germline V gene encodes CDR1 KGHSH and CDR2 LQKENI. Complete variable domain (other parts from reference TRBV18 and TRBJ2-3): NAGVMQNPRHLVRRRGQEARLRCSPMKGHSHVYWYRQLPEEGLKFMVYLQKENIIDESGMPKERFSAEFPKEGPSILRIQQVVRGDSAAYFCASSSLAGGTDTQYFGPGTRLTVL.

The CDR3 sequence is CASSMTGLNIQYF. Here the CDR3 DNA reads TGTGCCAGTAGTATGACAGGGTTGAACATTCAGTACTTC. The chain employs TRBV19 and TRBJ2-4; 7 bases are a match to TRBD1. The CDR3 length is 13 residues. The J segment lost 7 bases and the V segment lost 3 bases, leaving 3 bases of the junction unmatched. Germline V gene sequence: CDR1 LNHDA, CDR2 SQIVND (reference sequence).

This chain links TRBV28 with TRBJ2-3, with 7 bases fitting TRBD1. V trimming: 6 bases; J trimming: 0 bases; junction bases outside the gene matches: 3. The germline V gene has CDR1 MDHEN and CDR2 SYDVKM. The CDR3 is 14 residues long. The CDR3 here is CASSRDSSTDTQYF. The CDR3 region has the DNA TGTGCCAGCAGCCGGGACAGTAGCACAGATACGCAGTATTTT.

This clone occurred once. The chain's CDR3 is CASSLGRNQPQHF. In DNA form, the CDR3 reads TGTGCCAGCAGCCTCGGGAGAAATCAGCCCCAGCATTTT. The rearrangement uses TRBV11-2 and TRBJ1-5; no clear D. Germline V lookup: CDR1 SGHAT, CDR2 FQNNGV. The CDR3 totals 13 residues. The V end lost 5 bases, the J end lost 4 bases, and 9 bases lay between the germline ends.

V and J are TRBV7-2 and TRBJ2-3, with a weak D call TRBD2 (7 bases). V lost 6 bases to trimming and J lost 2 bases, with 15 bases between them. This CDR3 has 15 amino acids. The V gene's germline CDR1 is SGHTA and CDR2 FQGNSA. CDR3 in amino acids: CASSPGGGNTDTQYF. CDR3 in DNA: TGTGCCAGCAGTCCGGGGGGCGGGAACACAGATACGCAGTATTTT.

V usage is TRBV24-1 and J usage is TRBJ2-1, with 9 bases fitting TRBD2. V was clipped by 4 bases and J by 7 bases; unmatched bases: 13. This CDR3 has 17 amino acids. Germline loops: CDR1 KGHDR, CDR2 SFDVKD. CDR3 nucleotides: TGTGCCACCAGTGACCCCCCCCTTGGCGGGAGGGCAAATGAGCAGTTCTTC. This codes for CATSDPPLGGRANEQFF.

This chain links TRBV21-1 with TRBJ2-5; the table's D call of TRBD1 was not tested on the DNA. TRBV21-1 is listed as a pseudogene. CDR3 length equals 14 residues. The CDR3 DNA sequence: TGTGCCAGTTCAAGGGACAGCGTCCAAGAGACCCAGTACTTC. This sequence encodes CASSRDSVQETQYF.

The chain is built from TRBV30 and TRBJ1-6; TRBD1 aligns across 7 bases. J gave up 6 bases and V 5 bases, and 4 bases lay outside the gene matches. Germline V gene lookup returns CDR1 GTSNPN and CDR2 SVGIG (reference sequence). This CDR3 contains 13 residues. The CDR3 loop reads CAWDRVPNSPLHF. DNA for the CDR3: TGTGCCTGGGACAGGGTACCTAATTCACCCCTCCACTTT.